The entry below describes one TCR beta chain. Its specificity is not known. V trimming: 3 bases; J trimming: 4 bases; junction bases outside the gene matches: 3. Germline CDR1 reads SGHNT; CDR2 reads YYREEE (reference sequence). The CDR3 spans 13 residues. These data originate in a study of CD8+ T cells in alopecia areata. Extracted RNA was reverse transcribed, and the resulting cDNA served as sequencing template. Sequencing used immunoSEQ multiplex PCR; TCRdb keeps in-frame clones, though not all of them. The sample has under 4,500 clones; 70% to 75% are singletons. Whole-study findings and limits: Scalp lesions, especially in alopecia totalis/universalis, had higher clonality than normal scalp.

This TCR was sampled from a human donor in good health. The V call is TRBV5-4, the J call TRBJ1-2; 7 bases line up with TRBD1. Sequencing used skin. CDR3 DNA sequence: TGTGCCAGCAGCTCGACAGGGCCCTATGGCTACACCTTC. Translating gives CASSSTGPYGYTF.